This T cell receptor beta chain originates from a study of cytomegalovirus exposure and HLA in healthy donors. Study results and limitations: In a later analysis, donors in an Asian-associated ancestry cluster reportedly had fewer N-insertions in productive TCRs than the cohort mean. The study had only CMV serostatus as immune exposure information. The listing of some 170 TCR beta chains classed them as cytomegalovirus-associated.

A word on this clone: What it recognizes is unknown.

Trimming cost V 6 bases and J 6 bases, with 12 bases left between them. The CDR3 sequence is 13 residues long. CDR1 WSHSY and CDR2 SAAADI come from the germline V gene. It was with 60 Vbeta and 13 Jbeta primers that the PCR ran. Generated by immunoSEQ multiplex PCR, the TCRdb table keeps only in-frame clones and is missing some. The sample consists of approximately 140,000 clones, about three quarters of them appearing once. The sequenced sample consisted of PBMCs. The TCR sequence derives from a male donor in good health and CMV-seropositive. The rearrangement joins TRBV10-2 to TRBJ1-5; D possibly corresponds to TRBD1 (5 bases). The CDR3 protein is CASRAGLGQPQHF. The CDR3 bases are TGCGCCAGCAGGGCAGGGTTAGGTCAGCCCCAGCATTTT.